The rows below give T cell receptor beta chains drawn from one sample of a study of blood T cell repertoires in COVID-19. TCRdb keeps only in-frame clones here, not all; method: immunoSEQ multiplex PCR. Of roughly 130,000 clones in the sample, approximately 80% were seen once. The sample consisted of peripheral blood. These receptor sequences come from an older woman with acute or convalescent COVID-19. CDR3s include the opening cysteine and the closing phenylalanine or tryptophan. The D gene is left open where the match is weak. Size is omitted from some rows. Given values are once, few, many or a class for expanded clones.

abundance	v_gene	d_gene	j_gene	CDR3aa	CDR3nt
-	TRBV7-9	-	TRBJ1-2	CASSLTGDYGYTF	TGTGCCAGCAGCTTAACTGGTGACTATGGCTACACCTTC
-	TRBV6-5	-	TRBJ1-2	CASGKGDGYGYTF	TGTGCCAGCGGGAAGGGGGATGGCTATGGCTACACCTTC
few	TRBV15	-	TRBJ1-1	CATSSSDKNTEAFF	TGTGCCACCAGCAGTTCGGACAAGAACACTGAAGCTTTCTTT
-	TRBV10-3	-	TRBJ1-2	CAIGGQGGYTF	TGTGCCATTGGCGGTCAAGGTGGCTACACCTTC
few	TRBV5-1	-	TRBJ1-2	CASSQTVGGTYGYTF	TGCGCCAGCAGTCAAACGGTTGGCGGAACCTATGGCTACACCTTC
once	TRBV2	-	TRBJ1-5	CASSADKNQPQHF	TGTGCCAGCAGTGCAGACAAGAATCAGCCCCAGCATTTT
few	TRBV18	-	TRBJ2-3	CASSLTTSVGDTQYF	TGTGCCAGCTCACTTACGACGAGCGTAGGAGATACGCAGTATTTT
-	TRBV19	-	TRBJ1-5	CASSIGGGQPQHF	TGTGCCAGTAGTATAGGTGGGGGCCAGCCCCAGCATTTT
-	TRBV28	-	TRBJ1-1	CASSLEGGAFF	TGTGCCAGCAGTTTGGAGGGTGGGGCTTTCTTT
-	TRBV5-1	TRBD2	TRBJ2-5	CASSTARTSGTRETQYF	TGCGCCAGCTCTACTGCCAGGACTAGCGGGACAAGAGAGACCCAGTACTTC
-	TRBV21-1	-	TRBJ1-5	CASSKKKGQPRNQPQHF	TGTGCCAGCAGCAAAAAAAAGGGACAGCCAAGGAATCAGCCCCAGCATTTT
-	TRBV2	-	TRBJ2-2	CGGGELFF	TGTGGAGGCGGGGAGCTGTTTTTT
few	TRBV5-6	-	TRBJ1-2	CASSLSGHPANYGYTF	TGTGCCAGCAGCTTGTCCGGTCACCCTGCTAACTATGGCTACACCTTC
-	TRBV10-1	-	TRBJ1-3	CSPGDSSGNTIYF	TGCTCTCCCGGGGATTCGTCCGGAAACACCATATATTTT
-	TRBV18	TRBD1	TRBJ1-5	CASSPQGTGVLNQPQHF	TGTGCCAGCTCACCACAGGGGACAGGAGTCCTCAATCAGCCCCAGCATTTT
-	TRBV6-5	-	TRBJ2-3	CASSPLTRRDTQYF	TGTGCCAGCAGCCCCTTGACTAGGCGGGATACGCAGTATTTT
-	TRBV19	TRBD1	TRBJ2-2	CASTAGTDFTGELFF	TGTGCCAGTACCGCCGGGACAGACTTCACCGGGGAGCTGTTTTTT